This T cell receptor (beta chain) derives from a study of shared clonotypes between healthy human individuals. On the study more broadly: There were three CD4 naive, three CD4 memory, two CD8 naive and one CD8 memory plates per donor.

CDR1 is PRHDT and CDR2 is FYEKMQ in the germline V gene (reference sequence). Trimming cost V 4 bases and J 5 bases, with 28 bases left between them. The CDR3 is made up of 19 amino acids. Repertoires were generated with immunoSEQ multiplex PCR, while TCRdb's copy carries only in-frame clones and drops some. Here the sample spans around 690,000 clones, 90% being singletons. This receptor was taken from a man between 18 and 29 years old in good health. Some clones in this sample may be carry-over from other donors' samples. The rearrangement joins TRBV13 to TRBJ2-3; TRBD1 might be the D (6 bases). Sample: memory CD8+ T cells from PBMCs. Subset here: CD45RO+ cells pooled with CCR7-negative TemRA cells. The CDR3, as DNA: TGTGCCAGCAGCTCAGGCGGACAGATCACCCCGAGGATGGAAGATACGCAGTATTTT. It encodes CASSSGGQITPRMEDTQYF.